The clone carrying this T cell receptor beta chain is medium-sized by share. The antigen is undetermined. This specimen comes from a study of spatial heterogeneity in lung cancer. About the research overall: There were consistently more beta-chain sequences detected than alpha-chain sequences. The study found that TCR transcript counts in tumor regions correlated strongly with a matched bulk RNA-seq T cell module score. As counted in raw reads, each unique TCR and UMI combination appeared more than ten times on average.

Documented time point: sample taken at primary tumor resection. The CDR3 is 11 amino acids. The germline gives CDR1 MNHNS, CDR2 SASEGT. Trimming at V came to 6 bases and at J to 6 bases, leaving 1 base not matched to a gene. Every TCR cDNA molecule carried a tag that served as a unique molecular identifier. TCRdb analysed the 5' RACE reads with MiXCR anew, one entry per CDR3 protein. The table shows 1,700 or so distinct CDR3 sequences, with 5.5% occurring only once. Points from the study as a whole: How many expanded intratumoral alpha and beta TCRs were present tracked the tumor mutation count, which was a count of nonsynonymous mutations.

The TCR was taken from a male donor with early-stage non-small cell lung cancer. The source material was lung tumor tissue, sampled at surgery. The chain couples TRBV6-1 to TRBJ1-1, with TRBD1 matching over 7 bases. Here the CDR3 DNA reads TGTGCCAGCAGAACAGGGGCTGAAGCTTTCTTT. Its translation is CASRTGAEAFF.